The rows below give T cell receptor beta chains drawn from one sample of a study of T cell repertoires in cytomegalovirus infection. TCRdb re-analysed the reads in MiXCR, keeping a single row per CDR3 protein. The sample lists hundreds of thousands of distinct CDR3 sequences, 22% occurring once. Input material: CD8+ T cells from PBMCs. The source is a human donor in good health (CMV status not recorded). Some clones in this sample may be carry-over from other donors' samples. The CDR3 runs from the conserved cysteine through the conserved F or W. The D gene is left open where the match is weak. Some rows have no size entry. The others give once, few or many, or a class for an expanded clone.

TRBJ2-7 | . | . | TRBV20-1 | CSARDGQASYEQYF | TGCAGTGCTAGAGATGGACAAGCATCCTACGAGCAGTACTTC
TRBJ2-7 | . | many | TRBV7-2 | CASSLRRGLYEQYF | TGTGCCAGCAGCTTACGGAGGGGGCTGTACGAGCAGTACTTC
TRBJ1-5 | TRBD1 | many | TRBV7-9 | CASSLGQGAYQPQHF | TGTGCCAGCAGCTTGGGCCAGGGGGCCTATCAGCCCCAGCATTTT
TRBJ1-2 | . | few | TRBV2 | CASSRTGGLNGYTF | TGTGCCAGCAGCCGGACGGGGGGCTTGAATGGCTACACCTTC
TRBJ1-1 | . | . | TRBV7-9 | CASSPWTEGNTEAFF | TGTGCCAGCAGCCCGTGGACGGAAGGGAACACTGAAGCTTTCTTT
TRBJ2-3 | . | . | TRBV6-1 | CASSGGLPYGDTQYF | TGTGCCAGCAGTGGCGGACTACCGTATGGAGATACGCAGTATTTT
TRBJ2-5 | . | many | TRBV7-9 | CASSSTLAIVETQYF | TGTGCCAGCAGCTCTACTCTAGCGATAGTTGAGACCCAGTACTTC
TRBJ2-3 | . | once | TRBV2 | CASSDFRAVSTDTQYF | TGTGCCAGCAGTGATTTCAGGGCGGTTAGCACAGATACGCAGTATTTT
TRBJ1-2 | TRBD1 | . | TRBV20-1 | CSARATETGGYGYTF | TGCAGTGCTAGGGCTACCGAGACAGGGGGCTATGGCTACACCTTC
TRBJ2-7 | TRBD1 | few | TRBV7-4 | CASSSGTGGIEQYF | TGTGCCAGCAGCTCCGGGACAGGGGGCATCGAGCAGTACTTC
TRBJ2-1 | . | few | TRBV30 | CAWSPLSYNEQFF | TGTGCCTGGAGTCCCCTATCCTACAATGAGCAGTTCTTC
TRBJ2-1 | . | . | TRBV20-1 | CSARDFGAGVEQFF | TGCAGTGCTAGAGATTTCGGGGCAGGGGTTGAGCAGTTCTTC
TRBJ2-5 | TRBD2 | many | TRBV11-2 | CASSLLGGGPQETQYF | TGTGCCAGCAGCCTGCTCGGCGGGGGGCCCCAAGAGACCCAGTACTTC
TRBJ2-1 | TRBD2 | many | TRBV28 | CASPFLGGGAAYNEQFF | TGTGCCAGCCCCTTTTTAGGCGGGGGGGCCGCCTACAATGAGCAGTTCTTC